The sequence of this TCR beta chain was determined in a study of post-analysis software for immune sequencing data (dated by TCRdb to between 2014 and 2017). Context from the whole study: Relapsing-remitting, secondary progressive and progressive-relapsing multiple sclerosis were recorded as disease courses, and subtype annotation was lacking for some patients. The multiple sclerosis patient repertoires were compared with more than 9 previously published healthy control repertoires from donors aged 6 to 25 years. A subset of samples was prepared in parallel using single-end sample barcoding, then pooled and co-amplified after Illumina adapter ligation. The full study reports these points: The control group was slightly older than the multiple sclerosis patient group. Direct clustering with F measure revealed strong co-clustering of samples prepared in the same batch, which led to a batch-effect correction. A few TRBV segments, including TRBV5-6, TRBV5-1 and TRBV20-1, were significantly more frequent in patients than controls. Normalized Chao1 diversity was significantly lower in multiple sclerosis patients than controls, suggesting substantial peripheral T-cell clonal expansion.

V loses 0 bases of germline sequence and J loses 4 bases, and the interval between the two ends is 14 bases. The cysteine opens and the phenylalanine closes a CDR3 of 16 amino acids. The sequence is cut down to CDR3 DNA, 48 bases in frame from base 1. According to the germline V gene (reference sequence), CDR1 reads SGHKS and CDR2 reads YYEKEE. Receptor amplification or capture employed PCR. Sequencing was performed on an Illumina HiSeq 2500. Unique molecular identifiers were incorporated into TCR beta cDNA libraries to reduce PCR and sequencing biases. Roughly 0.5 million cDNA molecules were obtained per 1 to 10 million input T cells, so each molecule approximated one T cell. Patient libraries were prepared and sequenced with the same protocol used for the earlier healthy control dataset. Samples belonging to the same batch were prepared together, multiplexed and sequenced on a shared HiSeq lane. The study's own analysis went as follows. MIGEC was used to process the raw barcoded reads, and molecular identifier groups with only a single read were discarded before consensus assembly and CDR3 extraction. Clonotype tables were post-analysed with VDJtools, and diversity was normalized by down-sampling all datasets to the smallest sample size. Repertoire overlap clustering matched CDR3 amino acid but not nucleotide sequences to correct batch-related cross-sample contamination. The raw public reads went through TCRdb reprocessing: fastp at Q25, MiXCR clone calling, in-frame beta chains kept. One record per CDR3 amino acid sequence lists the most common genes and DNA. V and J calls and clone size were set by TCRdb, not the authors. Across this sample there are about 800,000 distinct CDR3 sequences, with roughly 29% seen only once. Jointly, the top ten make up around 0.55% of the sample.

This clonotype was detected only a few times. What antigen it recognizes has not been identified. No base quality information exists; no much larger clone differs at one position. To demonstrate the VDJtools post-analysis software, TCR beta repertoires were profiled from the peripheral blood of 13 young patients with multiple sclerosis. Multiple sclerosis patients were children and adolescents aged roughly 6 to 17 years. The sequence was collected from a girl under 18 with multiple sclerosis. Sequenced input: blood. The sequence is built from TRBV5-5 and TRBJ2-1; a tentative D call is TRBD2 (6 bases match). The sequence in DNA is TGTGCCAGCAGCTTGGCCTCCGGGAGTTATTACAATGAGCAGTTCTTC. Its translation reads: CASSLASGSYYNEQFF.